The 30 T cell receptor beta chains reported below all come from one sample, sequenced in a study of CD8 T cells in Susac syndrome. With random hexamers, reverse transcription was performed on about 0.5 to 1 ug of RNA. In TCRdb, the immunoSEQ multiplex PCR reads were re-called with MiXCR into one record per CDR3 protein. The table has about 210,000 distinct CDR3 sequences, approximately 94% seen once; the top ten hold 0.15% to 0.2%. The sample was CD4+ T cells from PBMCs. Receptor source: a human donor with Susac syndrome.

CDR3 sequence (DNA): TGTGCCTGGAGTGTACAAAGCAAACGCCAAGAGACCCAGTACTTC. Amino acid sequence: CAWSVQSKRQETQYF. The chain joins TRBV30 to TRBJ2-5; D not certain. The CDR3 runs 15 residues. The ends were cut back, 0 bases at V and 1 base at J, with 12 bases in the middle. The germline gives CDR1 GTSNPN, CDR2 SVGIG (reference sequence).

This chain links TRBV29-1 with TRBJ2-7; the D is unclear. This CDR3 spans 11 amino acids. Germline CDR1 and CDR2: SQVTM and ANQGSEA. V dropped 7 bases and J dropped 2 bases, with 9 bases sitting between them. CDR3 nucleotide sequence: TGCAGCGCCCGACAAGCCTACGAGCAGTACTTC. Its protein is CSARQAYEQYF.

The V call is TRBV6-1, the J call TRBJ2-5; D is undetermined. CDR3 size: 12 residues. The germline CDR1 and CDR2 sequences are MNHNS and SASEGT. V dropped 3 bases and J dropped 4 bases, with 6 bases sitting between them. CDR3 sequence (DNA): TGTGCCAGCAGTGAGGGCCCAGAGACCCAGTACTTC. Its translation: CASSEGPETQYF.

The CDR3 DNA sequence: TGTGCCAGCAGTTTAACTCAATCGGGCGACGAGCAGTACTTC. Translation: CASSLTQSGDEQYF. The chain links TRBV28 to TRBJ2-7; D is uncertain. The germline V and J ends were trimmed by 2 bases and 5 bases, with 13 bases remaining between them. The CDR3 consists of 14 residues. Germline V gene sequence: CDR1 MDHEN, CDR2 SYDVKM.

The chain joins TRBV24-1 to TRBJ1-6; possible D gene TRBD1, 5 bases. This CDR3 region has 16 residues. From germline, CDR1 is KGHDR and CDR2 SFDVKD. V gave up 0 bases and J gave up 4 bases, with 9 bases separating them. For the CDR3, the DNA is TGTGCCACCAGTGATTTGCAAGGGGAATATAATTCACCCCTCCACTTT. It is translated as CATSDLQGEYNSPLHF.

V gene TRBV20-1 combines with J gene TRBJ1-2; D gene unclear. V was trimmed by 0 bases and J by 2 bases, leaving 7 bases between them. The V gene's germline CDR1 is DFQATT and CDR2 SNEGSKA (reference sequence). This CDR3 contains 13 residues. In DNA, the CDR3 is TGCAGTGCTAGAGACGGTCCCAACTATGGCTACACCTTC. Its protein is CSARDGPNYGYTF.

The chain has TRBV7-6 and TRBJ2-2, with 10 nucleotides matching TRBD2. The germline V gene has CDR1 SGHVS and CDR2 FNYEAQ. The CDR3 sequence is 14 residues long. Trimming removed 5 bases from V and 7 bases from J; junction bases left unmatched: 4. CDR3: CASSPRTSGGELFF. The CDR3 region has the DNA TGTGCCAGCAGCCCCCGGACTAGCGGCGGGGAGCTGTTTTTT.

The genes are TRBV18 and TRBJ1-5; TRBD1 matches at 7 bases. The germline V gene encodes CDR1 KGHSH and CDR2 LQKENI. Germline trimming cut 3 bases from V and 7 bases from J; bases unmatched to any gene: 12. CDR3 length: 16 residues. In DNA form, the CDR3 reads TGTGCCAGCTCACCTAGAAAAGGACAGGACAGACAGCCCCAGCATTTT. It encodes CASSPRKGQDRQPQHF. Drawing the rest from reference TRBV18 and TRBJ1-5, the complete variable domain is NAGVMQNPRHLVRRRGQEARLRCSPMKGHSHVYWYRQLPEEGLKFMVYLQKENIIDESGMPKERFSAEFPKEGPSILRIQQVVRGDSAAYFCASSPRKGQDRQPQHFGDGTRLSIL.

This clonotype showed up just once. For the CDR3, the DNA is TGTGCCAGCAGCGTAGGCCTAGCGGGGGACAATGAGCAGTTCTTC. This encodes CASSVGLAGDNEQFF. The chain couples TRBV9 to TRBJ2-1, with 10 nucleotides matching TRBD2. The CDR3 is made up of 15 amino acids. V was pared by 0 bases and J by 5 bases, with 2 bases of the junction left unmatched. Germline CDR1 is SGDLS and CDR2 is YYNGEE.

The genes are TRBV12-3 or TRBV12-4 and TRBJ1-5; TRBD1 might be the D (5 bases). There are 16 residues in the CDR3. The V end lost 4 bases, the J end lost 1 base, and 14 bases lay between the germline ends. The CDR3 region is CASSSSGGSSNQPQHF. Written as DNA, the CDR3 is TGTGCCAGCAGTTCGTCCGGGGGATCGAGCAATCAGCCCCAGCATTTT.

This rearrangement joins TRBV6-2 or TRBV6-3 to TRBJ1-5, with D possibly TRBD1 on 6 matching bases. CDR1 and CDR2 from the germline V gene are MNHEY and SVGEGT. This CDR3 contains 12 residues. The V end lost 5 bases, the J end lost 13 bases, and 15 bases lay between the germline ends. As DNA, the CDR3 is TGTGCCAGCAGTCGCGATAGTACAGGGCAGCATTTT. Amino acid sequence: CASSRDSTGQHF.

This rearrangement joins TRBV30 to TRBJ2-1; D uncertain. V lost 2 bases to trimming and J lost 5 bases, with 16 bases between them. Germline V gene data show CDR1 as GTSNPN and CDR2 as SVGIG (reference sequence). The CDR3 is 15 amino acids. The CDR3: CAWSFYRSRNNEQFF. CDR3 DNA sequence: TGTGCCTGGAGTTTCTATAGGTCTCGGAACAATGAGCAGTTCTTC.

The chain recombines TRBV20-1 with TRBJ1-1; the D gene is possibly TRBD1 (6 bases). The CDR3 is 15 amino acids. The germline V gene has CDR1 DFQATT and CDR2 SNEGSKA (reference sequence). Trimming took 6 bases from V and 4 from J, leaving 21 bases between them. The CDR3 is CSAPKGGAVVTEAFF. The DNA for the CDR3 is TGCAGTGCCCCAAAGGGGGGGGCCGTGGTCACTGAAGCTTTCTTT.

The CDR3 bases are TGTGCCAGCAGCCAAGTATTATTCGACGAGCAGTACTTC. Protein product: CASSQVLFDEQYF. This chain uses TRBV3-1 with TRBJ2-7; D remains unclear. Trimming pared 1 base from V and 5 bases from J, leaving 9 bases between. CDR3 length equals 13 residues. Germline values: CDR1 LGHDT, CDR2 YNNKEL (reference sequence).

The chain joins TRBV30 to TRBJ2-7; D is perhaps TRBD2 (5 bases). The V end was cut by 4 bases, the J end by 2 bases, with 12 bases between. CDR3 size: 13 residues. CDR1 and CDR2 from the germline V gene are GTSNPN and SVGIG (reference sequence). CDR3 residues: CAWTEARAYEQYF. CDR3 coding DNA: TGTGCCTGGACGGAGGCTAGGGCCTACGAGCAGTACTTC.

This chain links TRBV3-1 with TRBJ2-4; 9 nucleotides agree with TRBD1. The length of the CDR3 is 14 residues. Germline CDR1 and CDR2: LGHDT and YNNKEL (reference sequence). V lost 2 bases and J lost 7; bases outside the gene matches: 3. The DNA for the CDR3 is TGTGCCAGCAGCCAACTGGGACAGGGCAACATTCAGTACTTC. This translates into CASSQLGQGNIQYF. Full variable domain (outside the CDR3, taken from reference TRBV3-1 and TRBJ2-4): DTAVSQTPKYLVTQMGNDKSIKCEQNLGHDTMYWYKQDSKKFLKIMFSYNNKELIINETVPNRFSPKSPDKAHLNLHINSLELGDSAVYFCASSQLGQGNIQYFGAGTRLSVL.

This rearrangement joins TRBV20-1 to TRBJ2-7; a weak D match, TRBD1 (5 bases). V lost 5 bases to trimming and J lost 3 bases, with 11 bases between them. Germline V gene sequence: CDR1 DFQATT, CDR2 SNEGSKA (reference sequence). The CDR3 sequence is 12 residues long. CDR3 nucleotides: TGCAGTGCTTCCTCCGACAGCTACGAGCAGTACTTC. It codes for CSASSDSYEQYF.

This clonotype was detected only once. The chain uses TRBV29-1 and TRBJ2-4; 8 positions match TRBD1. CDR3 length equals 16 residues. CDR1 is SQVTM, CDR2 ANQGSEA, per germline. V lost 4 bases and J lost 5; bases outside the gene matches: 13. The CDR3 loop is CSVVRALDRDQNIQYF. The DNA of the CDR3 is TGCAGCGTTGTGAGGGCCCTGGACAGGGACCAAAACATTCAGTACTTC.

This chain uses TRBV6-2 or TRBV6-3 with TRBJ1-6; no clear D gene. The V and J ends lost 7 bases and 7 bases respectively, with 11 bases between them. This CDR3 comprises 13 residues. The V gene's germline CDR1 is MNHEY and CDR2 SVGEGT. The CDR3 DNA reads TGTGCCAGCATCTTTGACGGGAATTCACCCCTCCACTTT. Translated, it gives CASIFDGNSPLHF.

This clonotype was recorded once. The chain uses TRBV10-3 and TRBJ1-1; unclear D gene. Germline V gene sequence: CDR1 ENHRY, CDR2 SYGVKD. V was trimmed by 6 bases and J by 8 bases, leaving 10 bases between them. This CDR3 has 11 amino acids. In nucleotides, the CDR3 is TGTGCCATCAGAGGCGGAACCGAAGCTTTCTTT. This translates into CAIRGGTEAFF.

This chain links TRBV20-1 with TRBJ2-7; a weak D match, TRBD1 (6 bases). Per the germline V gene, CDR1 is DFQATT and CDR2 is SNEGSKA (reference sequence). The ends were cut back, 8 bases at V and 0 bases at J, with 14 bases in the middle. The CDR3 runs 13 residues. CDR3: CSLVQGGSYEQYF. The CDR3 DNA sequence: TGCAGTCTAGTACAGGGTGGCTCCTACGAGCAGTACTTC.

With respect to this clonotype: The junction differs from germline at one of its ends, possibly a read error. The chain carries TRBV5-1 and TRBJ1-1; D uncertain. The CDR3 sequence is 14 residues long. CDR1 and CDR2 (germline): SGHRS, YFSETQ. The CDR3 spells CASSWYRGHTEVFF. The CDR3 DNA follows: TGCGCCAGCAGCTGGTACCGGGGTCATACTGAAGTTTTCTTT.

CDR3 sequence reads: CASSPTGKSDSPLHF. As DNA, the CDR3 is TGTGCCAGCTCACCAACGGGGAAGTCGGATTCACCCCTCCACTTT. The chain joins TRBV18 to TRBJ1-6; D is unresolved. V was cut by 2 bases and J by 8 bases, with 13 bases left in between. This CDR3 is built from 15 residues. Germline loops: CDR1 KGHSH, CDR2 LQKENI. The full variable domain, with the rest looked up from reference TRBV18 and TRBJ1-6, is NAGVMQNPRHLVRRRGQEARLRCSPMKGHSHVYWYRQLPEEGLKFMVYLQKENIIDESGMPKERFSAEFPKEGPSILRIQQVVRGDSAAYFCASSPTGKSDSPLHFGNGTRLTVT.

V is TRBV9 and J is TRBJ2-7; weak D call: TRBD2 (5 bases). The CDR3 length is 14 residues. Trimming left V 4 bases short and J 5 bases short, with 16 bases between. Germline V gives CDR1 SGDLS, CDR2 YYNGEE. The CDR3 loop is CASSRGPVWDEQYF. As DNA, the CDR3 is TGTGCCAGCAGCCGAGGGCCAGTTTGGGACGAGCAGTACTTC.

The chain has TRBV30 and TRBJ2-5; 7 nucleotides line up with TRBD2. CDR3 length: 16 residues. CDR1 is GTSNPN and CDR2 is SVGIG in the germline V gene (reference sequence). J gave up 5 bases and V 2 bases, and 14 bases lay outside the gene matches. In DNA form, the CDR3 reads TGTGCCTGGAGTCCCAAGGAAGCAGGGCGGGGGGAGACCCAGTACTTC. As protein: CAWSPKEAGRGETQYF.

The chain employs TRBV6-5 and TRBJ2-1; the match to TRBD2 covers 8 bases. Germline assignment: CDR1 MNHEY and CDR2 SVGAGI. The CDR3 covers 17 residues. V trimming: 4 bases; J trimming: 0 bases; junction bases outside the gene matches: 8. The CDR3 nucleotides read TGTGCCAGCAGTTCCACTCGGGGGGGGTCCTCCTACAATGAGCAGTTCTTC. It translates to CASSSTRGGSSYNEQFF.

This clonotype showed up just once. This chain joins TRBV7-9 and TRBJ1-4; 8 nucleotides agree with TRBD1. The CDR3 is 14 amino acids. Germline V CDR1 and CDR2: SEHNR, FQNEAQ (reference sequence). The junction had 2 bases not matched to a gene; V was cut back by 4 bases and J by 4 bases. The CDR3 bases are TGTGCCAGCAGCTGGACAGGGAGTAATGAAAAACTGTTTTTT. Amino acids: CASSWTGSNEKLFF. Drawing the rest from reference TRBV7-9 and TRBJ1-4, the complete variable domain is DTGVSQNPRHKITKRGQNVTFRCDPISEHNRLYWYRQTLGQGPEFLTYFQNEAQLEKSRLLSDRFSAERPKGSFSTLEIQRTEQGDSAMYLCASSWTGSNEKLFFGSGTQLSVL.

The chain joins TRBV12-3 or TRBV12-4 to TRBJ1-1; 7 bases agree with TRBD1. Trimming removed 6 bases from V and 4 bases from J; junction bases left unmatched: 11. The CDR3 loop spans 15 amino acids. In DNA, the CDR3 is TGTGCCAGCAGCCCAGGACAGGTTAGGGGCACTGAAGCTTTCTTT. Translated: CASSPGQVRGTEAFF.

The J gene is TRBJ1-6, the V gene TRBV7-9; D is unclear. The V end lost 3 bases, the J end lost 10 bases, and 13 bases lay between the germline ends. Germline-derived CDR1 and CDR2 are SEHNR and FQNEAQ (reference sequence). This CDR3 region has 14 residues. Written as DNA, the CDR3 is TGTGCCAGCAGCTTTTTGACTACGCGGTCACCCCTCCACTTT. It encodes CASSFLTTRSPLHF.

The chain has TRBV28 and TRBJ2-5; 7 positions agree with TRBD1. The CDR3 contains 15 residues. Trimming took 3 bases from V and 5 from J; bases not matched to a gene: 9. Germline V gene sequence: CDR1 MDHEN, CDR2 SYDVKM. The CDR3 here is CASSLGQLSGETQYF. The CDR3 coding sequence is TGTGCCAGCAGTTTGGGACAGTTGAGTGGTGAGACCCAGTACTTC.